These 26 T cell receptor beta chains were sequenced from one sample in a study of cytomegalovirus exposure and HLA in healthy donors. 60 Vbeta and 13 Jbeta primers were used in PCR. Profiling relied on immunoSEQ multiplex PCR, and the TCRdb table lists in-frame clones only, not all of them. The table lists around 130,000 clones, about three quarters of them singletons. Sequencing was done on a sample of PBMCs. The receptor set was obtained from a man aged 40-50 years in good health and CMV-seropositive.

The V and J genes are TRBV7-2 and TRBJ2-1; tentatively, D is TRBD1 (6 bases). Per germline, CDR1 SGHTA and CDR2 FQGNSA. This CDR3 is 19 amino acids long. V was clipped by 0 bases and J by 3 bases, with 21 bases between them. The CDR3 region is CASSLAGGRGSLFYNEQFF. Written as DNA, the CDR3 is TGTGCCAGCAGCTTAGCGGGTGGCAGGGGTTCACTTTTCTACAATGAGCAGTTCTTC.

This clone turned up a few times. The chain carries TRBV6-1 and TRBJ2-3, with TRBD1 identical over 9 bases. CDR3 size: 14 residues. Germline V gene sequence: CDR1 MNHNS, CDR2 SASEGT. Germline trimming cut 6 bases from V and 1 base from J; bases unmatched to any gene: 2. The CDR3 DNA follows: TGTGCCAGCAGGTGGGACAGGGGCACAGATACGCAGTATTTT. Residues: CASRWDRGTDTQYF.

V and J are TRBV11-3 and TRBJ2-4, with 9 bases aligning to TRBD2. Germline lookup yields CDR1 SGHNT and CDR2 YENEEA. The CDR3 contains 17 residues. V gave up 0 bases and J gave up 3 bases; unmatched junction bases: 6. The CDR3 DNA sequence: TGTGCCAGCAGCTTAGATCCAGCGGGAGGTGACAAAAACATTCAGTACTTC. Amino acids: CASSLDPAGGDKNIQYF.

The CDR3 is CASSFWGLALYYEQYF. CDR3 nucleotides: TGTGCCAGCAGTTTCTGGGGACTAGCGCTATACTACGAGCAGTACTTC. The chain joins TRBV28 to TRBJ2-7; 10 bases agree with TRBD2. The CDR3 is 16 amino acids. V trimming: 3 bases; J trimming: 3 bases; junction bases outside the gene matches: 8. CDR1 and CDR2 from the germline V gene are MDHEN and SYDVKM.

This chain connects TRBV4-2 to TRBJ2-6; TRBD2 matches at 7 bases. Trimming removed 4 bases from V and 5 bases from J; junction bases left unmatched: 5. This CDR3 contains 15 residues. Germline CDR1 reads LGHNA; CDR2 reads YNFKEQ. The CDR3 coding sequence is TGTGCCAGCAGCCCCGGGGGGACCTGGGCCAACGTCCTGACTTTC. Translation: CASSPGGTWANVLTF.

The chain links TRBV5-1 to TRBJ2-4; 11 nucleotides line up with TRBD2. V dropped 5 bases and J dropped 8; count of bases not matched to a gene: 6. Per germline, CDR1 SGHRS and CDR2 YFSETQ. This CDR3 is 14 amino acids long. The CDR3 DNA follows: TGCGCCAGCAGGCCTACTAGCGGGAGTTACATTCAGTACTTC. Translated: CASRPTSGSYIQYF.

The rearrangement uses TRBV6-6 and TRBJ1-5; maybe TRBD1 (5 bases). Between the trimmed V and J ends, which lost 7 bases and 4 bases, there was a span of 11 bases. Germline lookup yields CDR1 MNHNY and CDR2 SVGAGI (reference sequence). The CDR3 consists of 13 residues. The CDR3 protein is CASTAGLNQPQHF. The CDR3 nucleotides are TGTGCCAGCACTGCGGGACTAAATCAGCCCCAGCATTTT.

V usage is TRBV28 and J usage is TRBJ1-5; maybe TRBD1 (5 bases). The CDR3 extends over 14 amino acids. CDR1 and CDR2 (germline): MDHEN, SYDVKM. Between the trimmed V and J ends, which lost 0 bases and 8 bases, there was a span of 11 bases. CDR3 in DNA: TGTGCCAGCAGTTTATGGCAGGGTTTCGAGCCCCAGCATTTT. It encodes CASSLWQGFEPQHF. Variable domain in full (rest from reference TRBV28 and TRBJ1-5): DVKVTQSSRYLVKRTGEKVFLECVQDMDHENMFWYRQDPGLGLRLIYFSYDVKMKEKGDIPEGYSVSREKKERFSLILESASTNQTSMYLCASSLWQGFEPQHFGDGTRLSIL.

The chain recombines TRBV5-5 with TRBJ2-7, with 9 bases matching TRBD2. The CDR3 totals 15 residues. Trimming cost V 3 bases and J 0 bases; bases outside gene matches: 4. Germline CDR1 reads SGHKS; CDR2 reads YYEKEE (reference sequence). The CDR3 loop is CASSSSGVGSYEQYF. CDR3 coding DNA: TGTGCCAGCAGCTCTAGCGGGGTAGGCTCCTACGAGCAGTACTTC.

The rearrangement joins TRBV5-6 to TRBJ2-5; the D gene is possibly TRBD2 (6 bases). V was trimmed by 4 bases and J by 7 bases, leaving 20 bases between them. The V gene's germline CDR1 is SGHDT and CDR2 YYEEEE. The CDR3 spans 15 residues. The CDR3 protein is CASSPKAGPLGTQYF. Here the CDR3 DNA reads TGTGCCAGCAGCCCCAAGGCGGGGCCCCTTGGGACCCAGTACTTC.

The chain joins TRBV13 to TRBJ2-5; 12 bases align to TRBD2. Germline CDR1 reads PRHDT; CDR2 reads FYEKMQ (reference sequence). The ends lost 0 bases at V and 4 bases at J; junction bases unmatched: 9. This CDR3 contains 18 residues. This chain's CDR3 is CASSLGRLAGGPRETQYF. The CDR3 nucleotides read TGTGCCAGCAGCTTAGGCCGTCTAGCGGGAGGGCCGAGAGAGACCCAGTACTTC.

As for this clone: The identical CDR3 is also encoded by other nucleotide sequences in the sample. The gene calls are TRBV18 and TRBJ1-2; 8 nucleotides match TRBD1. Germline CDR1 KGHSH, CDR2 LQKENI. This CDR3 contains 13 residues. V gave up 3 bases and J gave up 4 bases; unmatched junction bases: 1. CDR3 sequence: CASSPDRAYGYTF. As DNA, the CDR3 is TGTGCCAGCTCACCGGACAGGGCCTATGGCTACACCTTC.

V usage is TRBV5-4 and J usage is TRBJ2-1; D possibly corresponds to TRBD2 (6 bases). The CDR3 extends over 16 amino acids. Germline V gives CDR1 SGHNT, CDR2 YYREEE (reference sequence). The V end was cut by 4 bases, the J end by 0 bases, with 14 bases between. The CDR3 sequence: CASSVGSGSSYNEQFF. The CDR3 bases are TGTGCCAGCAGCGTCGGGAGCGGTAGCTCCTACAATGAGCAGTTCTTC. The full variable domain, in which reference TRBV5-4 and TRBJ2-1 provide the parts outside the CDR3, is ETGVTQSPTHLIKTRGQQVTLRCSSQSGHNTVSWYQQALGQGPQFIFQYYREEENGRGNFPPRFSGLQFPNYSSELNVNALELDDSALYLCASSVGSGSSYNEQFFGPGTRLTVL.

The CDR3 here is CASSLRGLEAFF. CDR3 DNA sequence: TGCGCCAGCAGCTTGAGGGGACTGGAAGCTTTCTTT. This chain links TRBV5-1 with TRBJ1-1; D might be TRBD1 (5 bases). Germline V gives CDR1 SGHRS, CDR2 YFSETQ. This CDR3 has 12 amino acids. Trimming left V 1 base short and J 8 bases short, with 9 bases between.

The chain uses TRBV25-1 and TRBJ2-2, with 9 bases matching TRBD1. J gave up 0 bases and V 4 bases, and 6 bases lay outside the gene matches. The germline CDR1 and CDR2 sequences are MGHDK and SYGVNS. CDR3 length: 17 amino acids. This CDR3 is CASSVPGQGPNTGELFF. CDR3 in DNA: TGTGCCAGCAGTGTCCCTGGACAGGGGCCGAACACCGGGGAGCTGTTTTTT. Filled out from reference TRBV25-1 and TRBJ2-2, the complete variable domain reads EADIYQTPRYLVIGTGKKITLECSQTMGHDKMYWYQQDPGMELHLIHYSYGVNSTEKGDLSSESTVSRIRTEHFPLTLESARPSHTSQYLCASSVPGQGPNTGELFFGEGSRLTVL.

The chain joins TRBV7-2 to TRBJ1-6; TRBD1 matches 10 bases. V shed 2 bases and J 7 bases; nucleotides not matched to a gene: 2. Germline-derived CDR1 and CDR2 are SGHTA and FQGNSA. There are 15 residues in the CDR3. The CDR3 is CASSLQGQGNSPLHF. CDR3 in DNA: TGTGCCAGCAGCTTACAGGGACAGGGGAATTCACCCCTCCACTTT.

This clone has more than one count but fewer than ten. The genes are TRBV7-6 and TRBJ1-5; no reliable D call. The V and J ends lost 3 bases and 2 bases respectively, with 11 bases between them. The CDR3 has 15 amino acids. Germline CDR1 SGHVS, CDR2 FNYEAQ. The CDR3 reads CASSFASDGNQPQHF. The DNA for the CDR3 is TGTGCCAGCAGCTTCGCGAGCGACGGCAATCAGCCCCAGCATTTT.

This clone was observed a handful of times. In nucleotides, the CDR3 is TGTGCCTGGAGTGGGACTAGCCAAACGGTGCAGTACTTC. Amino acids: CAWSGTSQTVQYF. The J gene is TRBJ2-7, the V gene TRBV30, with TRBD2 matching 8 bases. The CDR3 sequence is 13 residues long. CDR1 and CDR2 from the germline V gene are GTSNPN and SVGIG (reference sequence). Trimming took 1 base from V and 9 from J; bases not matched to a gene: 8. Supplemented by reference TRBV30 and TRBJ2-7, the full variable domain reads SQTIHQWPATLVQPVGSPLSLECTVEGTSNPNLYWYRQAAGRGLQLLFYSVGIGQISSEVPQNLSASRPQDRQFILSSKKLLLSDSGFYLCAWSGTSQTVQYFGPGTRLTVT.

This clone was picked up one time. J is TRBJ1-6 and V is TRBV5-1; the match to TRBD1 covers 7 bases. The germline gives CDR1 SGHRS, CDR2 YFSETQ. J was trimmed by 6 bases and V by 2 bases; bases with no gene match: 5. This CDR3 region has 15 residues. CDR3 DNA sequence: TGCGCCAGCAGCTTTGGGACAGCGACTAATTCACCCCTCCACTTT. Translated: CASSFGTATNSPLHF.

The chain recombines TRBV19 with TRBJ1-2; D perhaps matches TRBD1 (6 bases). Trimming pared 3 bases from V and 4 bases from J, leaving 12 bases between. Germline V gene sequence: CDR1 LNHDA, CDR2 SQIVND (reference sequence). The CDR3 extends over 14 amino acids. In nucleotides, the CDR3 is TGTGCCAGTAGTATGGTCGGACAGATCTATGGCTACACCTTC. This sequence encodes CASSMVGQIYGYTF.

The sample holds a few counts of this clone. The chain couples TRBV5-1 to TRBJ2-3, with 11 bases identical to TRBD2. The CDR3 spans 14 residues. Trimming took 3 bases from V and 6 from J; bases not matched to a gene: 3. Germline CDR1 SGHRS, CDR2 YFSETQ. This CDR3 reads CASSWGLAEDTQYF. The CDR3 region has the DNA TGCGCCAGCAGCTGGGGACTAGCGGAGGATACGCAGTATTTT.

The CDR3 nucleotides are TGCGCCAGCAGCGGGACTAGCGGGAGGAATGATGAGCAGTTCTTC. Amino acids: CASSGTSGRNDEQFF. The rearrangement uses TRBV4-1 and TRBJ2-1, with 15 positions matching TRBD2. Unmatched junction bases numbered 4, after V lost 5 bases and J lost 8 bases. CDR1 and CDR2 (germline): MGHRA, YSYEKL. This CDR3 is 15 amino acids long.

The chain combines TRBV7-2 with TRBJ2-7, with D uncertain. The germline CDR1 and CDR2 sequences are SGHTA and FQGNSA. The CDR3 spans 14 residues. Trimming cost V 2 bases and J 2 bases, with 10 bases left between them. CDR3 in DNA: TGTGCCAGCAGCTTATTACTGCAGGCCTACGAGCAGTACTTC. It is translated as CASSLLLQAYEQYF.

The chain employs TRBV7-9 and TRBJ1-1; 7 bases match TRBD1. The CDR3 is made up of 14 amino acids. V lost 4 bases, J lost 3 bases, and 5 bases stayed unmatched. CDR1 and CDR2 from the germline V gene are SEHNR and FQNEAQ (reference sequence). The CDR3 DNA reads as TGTGCCAGCAGCTCGGGACAGCAGCACACTGAAGCTTTCTTT. Amino acids: CASSSGQQHTEAFF.

This clone was recorded once. The chain links TRBV6-6 to TRBJ1-2, with a possible D match to TRBD1 (6 bases). The V gene lost 5 bases and the J gene lost 4 bases, with 14 bases spanning the gap. This CDR3 is 14 amino acids long. Per germline, CDR1 MNHNY and CDR2 SVGAGI (reference sequence). The CDR3 nucleotides are TGTGCCAGCAGTCACAGGACAGACGGCTATGGCTACACCTTC. Encoded protein: CASSHRTDGYGYTF.

This rearrangement joins TRBV2 to TRBJ1-1, with D hard to call. Germline lookup yields CDR1 SNHLY and CDR2 FYNNEI. Trimming stripped 4 bases from V and 4 bases from J, with 16 bases between. This CDR3 region has 15 residues. In DNA form, the CDR3 reads TGTGCCAGCAGTGCTTCGGGTCTACGGGGCACTGAAGCTTTCTTT. Encoded protein: CASSASGLRGTEAFF. Looking up the rest from reference TRBV2 and TRBJ1-1 gives the full variable domain: EPEVTQTPSHQVTQMGQEVILRCVPISNHLYFYWYRQILGQKVEFLVSFYNNEISEKSEIFDDQFSVERPDGSNFTLKIRSTKLEDSAMYFCASSASGLRGTEAFFGQGTRLTVV.